These T cell receptor beta chains were read from a single sample in a study of OX40 agonist ivuxolimab in advanced cancers. The protocol was immunoSEQ multiplex PCR, while the TCRdb copy is restricted to in-frame clones and leaves out a portion. The table shows some 100,000 clones, with around 84% occurring only once. The source material was CD4+ or CD8+ T cells sorted from blood, sampled in a trial of the OX40 agonist ivuxolimab. All receptors derive from an adult with an advanced solid tumor such as melanoma, head and neck, liver or kidney cancer. The CDR3 runs from the conserved cysteine through the conserved F or W. Fields, in order: J gene, clone size, D gene, V gene, CDR3 DNA, CDR3 protein. A D gene is named only where the DNA matches it firmly. Some rows have no size entry. The others give once, few or many, or a class for an expanded clone.

TRBJ2-1 - TRBD1 TRBV9 TGTGCCAGCAGCGTAAAGGGACAGGGGAGGACTGAGCAGTTCTTC CASSVKGQGRTEQFF
TRBJ2-5 - - TRBV15 TGTGCCACTAAGGAGGGGGCGGGGGAGACCCAGTACTTC CATKEGAGETQYF
TRBJ2-7 - TRBD1 TRBV13 TGTGCCAGCAGCTTCTATACAGGGGGTGAGCAGTACTTC CASSFYTGGEQYF
TRBJ1-2 - - TRBV4-1 TGCGCCAGTGGCCCTTCACATAACTATGGCTACACCTTC CASGPSHNYGYTF
TRBJ1-1 - - TRBV7-2 TGTGCCAGCAGCGCGAGGGGTTCTTCCACTGAAGCTTTCTTT CASSARGSSTEAFF
TRBJ1-3 - - TRBV5-6 TGTGCCAGCAGCTTGGCGTTTCGGGGACCGGGAAACACCATATATTTT CASSLAFRGPGNTIYF
TRBJ1-1 - TRBD1 TRBV7-9 TGTGCCAGCAGCTTAGGGCAGGGGGAACCTGAAGCTTTCTTT CASSLGQGEPEAFF
TRBJ2-2 once TRBD2 TRBV9 TGTGCCAGCAGCGTGAGCCTAGCGGGGGGGCCCGGCGGGGAGCTGTTTTTT CASSVSLAGGPGGELFF
TRBJ2-2 - - TRBV27 TGTGCCAGCAGTCTGGGGGGATGGAACACCGGGGAGCTGTTTTTT CASSLGGWNTGELFF
TRBJ2-1 - TRBD1 TRBV25-1 TGTGCCAGCAGTGATCCCGGGACAGCCTACAATGAGCAGTTCTTC CASSDPGTAYNEQFF
TRBJ1-2 - - TRBV12-5 TGTGCTAGTGGTTTGGGTCTGGGCTATGGCTACACCTTC CASGLGLGYGYTF
TRBJ2-1 - TRBD2 TRBV7-2 TGTGCCAGCAGCTCGATTGCTGGCGGGGGGGCCAGTGAGCAGTTCTTC CASSSIAGGGASEQFF
TRBJ1-6 few - TRBV4-3 TGCGCCAGCAGCCAAGAATCAGGCAATTCACCCCTCCACTTT CASSQESGNSPLHF
TRBJ2-5 - TRBD2 TRBV4-2 TGTGCCAGCAGCCCCTACCTACCGGGACTAGCGGGGGCCTCGTACCAAGAGACCCAGTACTTC CASSPYLPGLAGASYQETQYF
TRBJ2-5 - TRBD1 TRBV27 TGTGCCAGCAGTAGAGACAGGGGGCAAGAGACCCAGTACTTC CASSRDRGQETQYF
TRBJ1-4 - - TRBV6-5 TGTGCCAGCAGTTACTCGGGGGGAAAACTGTTTTTT CASSYSGGKLFF
TRBJ1-6 - - TRBV30 TGTGCCTGGAGAGTGGGCTCACCCCTCCACTTT CAWRVGSPLHF
TRBJ1-2 - - TRBV28 TGTGCCAGCAGCCAGGGATATGGCTACACCTTC CASSQGYGYTF
TRBJ1-2 - - TRBV6-5 TGTGCCAGCACTCACGGGGCAGGGGCAGACTATGGCTACACCTTC CASTHGAGADYGYTF
TRBJ1-6 - TRBD1 TRBV6-6 TGTGCCAGCAGTCGGACAGGGACTAATTCACCCCTCCACTTT CASSRTGTNSPLHF
TRBJ1-2 - - TRBV10-3 TGTGCCATCACCCGGTCGAACTATGGCTACACCTTC CAITRSNYGYTF
TRBJ2-3 few - TRBV4-3 TGCGCCAGCAGCCGGGGTGATGTAAACACAGATACGCAGTATTTT CASSRGDVNTDTQYF
TRBJ1-5 - - TRBV12-5 TGTGCTAGTGGTTTGGAGGGGGTGGGATCGCCCCAGCATTTT CASGLEGVGSPQHF
TRBJ1-2 - - TRBV4-3 TGCGCCAGCAGCCAAGAGCTGAACTATGGCTACACCTTC CASSQELNYGYTF
TRBJ1-4 - - TRBV5-6 TGTGCCAGCAGGGGGGCAGATGAAAAACTGTTTTTT CASRGADEKLFF
TRBJ2-2 - - TRBV23-1 TGCGCCAGCAGTCGGACAGCCAACACCGGGGAGCTGTTTTTT CASSRTANTGELFF
TRBJ2-3 - TRBD1 TRBV18 TGTGCCAGCTCACCCCTGGGCAGGGGGTTGACAGATACGCAGTATTTT CASSPLGRGLTDTQYF
TRBJ1-6 - - TRBV6-6 TGTGCCAGCAAGAAAAGAGGGGAAGGCTCACCCCTCCACTTT CASKKRGEGSPLHF
TRBJ2-2 - TRBD1 TRBV7-2 TGTGCCAGCAGCTTCGCCGGGACAGGGGTCACCGGGGAGCTGTTTTTT CASSFAGTGVTGELFF
TRBJ1-3 - - TRBV4-3 TGCGCCAGCAGCCAAGTCCGAGGGGGCTCTGGAAACACCATATATTTT CASSQVRGGSGNTIYF
TRBJ1-2 - - TRBV9 TGTGCCAGCAGCGTAGCTTGGCAGGGGTATGGCTACACCTTC CASSVAWQGYGYTF
TRBJ1-1 - - TRBV7-8 TGTGCCAGCAGCTTAGAGCGATTCACTGAAGCTTTCTTT CASSLERFTEAFF
TRBJ2-5 - - TRBV7-6 TGTGCCAGCAGCCCGGCCCAGAAAGAGACCCAGTACTTC CASSPAQKETQYF
TRBJ2-2 - TRBD2 TRBV5-1 TGCGCCAGCAGTCGGGGGGGCGAGACCGGGGAGCTGTTTTTT CASSRGGETGELFF
TRBJ2-1 - - TRBV19 TGTGCCACAACTGCGTGGGGAGGAGAGTACAATGAGCAGTTCTTC CATTAWGGEYNEQFF
TRBJ1-6 - - TRBV4-2 TGTGCCAGCAGCCAATTGGTGGGGGGGTCCTATAATTCACCCCTCCACTTT CASSQLVGGSYNSPLHF
TRBJ1-2 once - TRBV27 TGTGCCAGCAGTTTGAATAAGGGGCAGGGCTACACCTTC CASSLNKGQGYTF
TRBJ2-6 once TRBD1 TRBV7-3 TGTGCCAGCAGCGGACAGGGGACCTCTGGGGCCAACGTCCTGACTTTC CASSGQGTSGANVLTF
TRBJ2-1 - - TRBV7-2 TGTGCCAGCAGGGGTTCCAATGAGCAGTTCTTC CASRGSNEQFF
TRBJ1-3 - TRBD1 TRBV5-4 TGTGCCAGCAGCGCCGGACAGGGTTACTCTGGAAACACCATATATTTT CASSAGQGYSGNTIYF
TRBJ1-5 - - TRBV6-5 TGTGCCAGCAGTTACCAGGGTCAGCCCCAGCATTTT CASSYQGQPQHF